This is a list of T cell receptor beta chains from one sample in a study of shared clonotypes between healthy human individuals. Sequencing was performed with immunoSEQ multiplex PCR; in TCRdb, only in-frame clones are kept and a portion is missing. The data show about 330,000 clones, about 74% seen once. Sequences were obtained from memory CD4+ T cells sorted from blood. These receptors were obtained from a man aged 25-40 years in good health. Both conserved end residues are part of each CDR3. D genes are given only for firm matches. Only some rows state a clone size, as once, few, many or a class for expanded clones.

V gene: TRBV28
D gene: .
clone size: .
J gene: TRBJ2-4
CDR3 protein: CASSPGFGGKNIQYF
CDR3 DNA: TGTGCCAGCAGTCCAGGGTTTGGAGGCAAAAACATTCAGTACTTC

V gene: TRBV19
D gene: .
clone size: once
J gene: TRBJ2-7
CDR3 protein: CASSPGTNDDEQYF
CDR3 DNA: TGTGCCAGTAGTCCGGGGACCAACGACGACGAGCAGTACTTC

V gene: TRBV10-3
D gene: .
clone size: .
J gene: TRBJ1-4
CDR3 protein: CAISDRSGALEKLFF
CDR3 DNA: TGTGCCATCAGTGACCGCTCAGGAGCGCTTGAAAAACTGTTTTTT

V gene: TRBV30
D gene: .
clone size: .
J gene: TRBJ1-2
CDR3 protein: CAWSPGDYGYTF
CDR3 DNA: TGTGCCTGGAGCCCGGGGGATTATGGCTACACCTTC

V gene: TRBV6-5
D gene: .
clone size: few
J gene: TRBJ1-2
CDR3 protein: CASSYGEGYGYTF
CDR3 DNA: TGTGCCAGCAGTTACGGAGAGGGCTATGGCTACACCTTC

V gene: TRBV27
D gene: TRBD2
clone size: .
J gene: TRBJ2-3
CDR3 protein: CASNMLAGGPDTQYF
CDR3 DNA: TGTGCCAGCAACATGTTAGCGGGAGGGCCAGATACGCAGTATTTT

V gene: TRBV6-1
D gene: .
clone size: .
J gene: TRBJ1-5
CDR3 protein: CASSEEGSGNQPQHF
CDR3 DNA: TGTGCCAGCAGTGAAGAAGGGTCTGGCAATCAGCCCCAGCATTTT

V gene: TRBV5-4
D gene: .
clone size: .
J gene: TRBJ2-6
CDR3 protein: CASSLVDRDNVLTF
CDR3 DNA: TGTGCCAGCAGCTTGGTGGACAGAGACAACGTCCTGACTTTC

V gene: TRBV18
D gene: .
clone size: .
J gene: TRBJ1-1
CDR3 protein: CASSPIESGEAFF
CDR3 DNA: TGTGCCAGCTCACCCATAGAATCCGGTGAAGCTTTCTTT

V gene: TRBV7-8
D gene: TRBD2
clone size: many
J gene: TRBJ2-5
CDR3 protein: CASSLGLAGKETQYF
CDR3 DNA: TGTGCCAGCAGCTTAGGCCTAGCGGGGAAAGAGACCCAGTACTTC

V gene: TRBV14
D gene: .
clone size: .
J gene: TRBJ2-2
CDR3 protein: CASSHVTHGELFF
CDR3 DNA: TGTGCCAGCAGCCACGTGACACACGGGGAGCTGTTTTTT

V gene: TRBV2
D gene: TRBD2
clone size: .
J gene: TRBJ2-3
CDR3 protein: CASGLAGVTDTQYF
CDR3 DNA: TGTGCCAGCGGGCTAGCGGGGGTCACAGATACGCAGTATTTT

V gene: TRBV7-2
D gene: .
clone size: .
J gene: TRBJ2-1
CDR3 protein: CASGVLSVEQFF
CDR3 DNA: TGTGCCAGCGGGGTTTTATCAGTTGAGCAGTTCTTC